The 28 T cell receptor beta chains presented below share a single source sample, sequenced in a study of early T cells in non-severe SARS-CoV-2 infection. TCRdb re-called the 5' RACE reads through MiXCR, storing one row per CDR3 protein. The sample contains 25,000 to 35,000 distinct CDR3 sequences, roughly 5.9% of which appear only once. Sequencing was carried out using whole blood. Receptor source: an adult who was a healthcare worker with PCR-confirmed SARS-CoV-2 infection or an uninfected control (not recorded which).

This clonotype was seen many times. The rearrangement uses TRBV14 and TRBJ2-7; the D gene is possibly TRBD2 (5 bases). V lost 4 bases and J 6 bases, leaving 10 bases between the germline ends. CDR3 length: 12 residues. Germline values: CDR1 SGHDN, CDR2 FVKESK. Here the CDR3 DNA reads TGTGCCAGCAGCCTCGGGGTGAGCGAGCAGTACGTC. Translation gives CASSLGVSEQYV.

The gene calls are TRBV11-2 and TRBJ1-2; D remains ambiguous. CDR3 size: 12 residues. Per the germline V gene, CDR1 is SGHAT and CDR2 is FQNNGV. Trimming removed 0 bases from V and 7 bases from J, with 6 bases in between. The CDR3 is CASSLDLSGYTF. In DNA, the CDR3 is TGTGCCAGCAGCTTAGATCTCTCTGGCTACACCTTC.

This clonotype was counted ten times or more. The CDR3 is CASSQGLAEETQYF. For the CDR3, the DNA is TGTGCCAGCAGCCAGGGACTAGCGGAAGAGACCCAGTACTTC. V and J are TRBV7-2 and TRBJ2-5; TRBD2 agrees at 11 bases. The germline V gene has CDR1 SGHTA and CDR2 FQGNSA. The CDR3 is 14 residues long. With V trimmed by 5 bases and J by 3 bases, 2 bases remained unmatched. Full variable domain (missing parts from reference TRBV7-2 and TRBJ2-5): GAGVSQSPSNKVTEKGKDVELRCDPISGHTALYWYRQSLGQGLEFLIYFQGNSAPDKSGLPSDRFSAERTGGSVSTLTIQRTQQEDSAVYLCASSQGLAEETQYFGPGTRLLVL.

The chain carries TRBV12-3 or TRBV12-4 and TRBJ1-5; D perhaps matches TRBD1 (5 bases). Trimming removed 3 bases at V and 4 bases at J, with 13 bases between. CDR3 length: 15 amino acids. The CDR3 DNA sequence: TGTGCCAGCAGTTTGGGGGGTTCTACTAATCAGCCCCAGCATTTT. It translates to CASSLGGSTNQPQHF.

There are a few counts of this clonotype. V gene TRBV28 combines with J gene TRBJ1-1, with a weak D call TRBD1 (6 bases). Per the germline V gene, CDR1 is MDHEN and CDR2 is SYDVKM. The CDR3 length is 14 residues. The ends were cut back, 4 bases at V and 0 bases at J, with 9 bases in the middle. The DNA for the CDR3 is TGTGCCAGCAGTTCCCAGGGGCTGAACACTGAAGCTTTCTTT. It yields the protein CASSSQGLNTEAFF.

This clonotype was found a few times. This chain uses TRBV5-1 with TRBJ2-1; TRBD1 matches at 8 bases. V trimming: 5 bases; J trimming: 5 bases; junction bases outside the gene matches: 6. The CDR3 is made up of 14 amino acids. Germline values: CDR1 SGHRS, CDR2 YFSETQ. CDR3 DNA: TGCGCCAGCAGGACTGACAGGGGCGACAATGAGCAGTTCTTC. Encoded protein: CASRTDRGDNEQFF.

The table lists this clonotype with many counts. This chain joins TRBV11-2 and TRBJ2-1; perhaps D is TRBD1 or TRBD2 (5 bases each). Germline V gene data show CDR1 as SGHAT and CDR2 as FQNNGV. The CDR3 covers 15 residues. V lost 3 bases and J 8 bases, leaving 17 bases between the germline ends. The CDR3 sequence is CASSLHGMGVDEQFF. The DNA for the CDR3 is TGTGCCAGCAGCTTGCACGGGATGGGGGTCGATGAGCAGTTCTTC.

In its sample, this clonotype was seen many times. The chain links TRBV12-3 or TRBV12-4 to TRBJ2-3; 9 bases map to TRBD1. Unmatched junction bases numbered 2, after V lost 4 bases and J lost 0 bases. CDR3 size: 15 residues. The CDR3 region is CASSSGTGSTDTQYF. CDR3 DNA sequence: TGTGCCAGCAGTTCTGGGACAGGGAGCACAGATACGCAGTATTTT.

To note about this clonotype: The junction shows a germline mismatch at one end, possibly a read error. The chain carries TRBV7-7 and TRBJ2-2; D unclear. Germline CDR1 SSHAT, CDR2 FNYEAQ (reference sequence). The CDR3 totals 13 residues. The CDR3 loop reads CASSLVTGGELFF. DNA for the CDR3: TGTGCTAGCAGCTTAGTTACTGGCGGGGAGCTGTTTTTT.

This chain connects TRBV7-6 to TRBJ2-7; 9 nucleotides align to TRBD2. CDR3 length: 17 amino acids. Germline values: CDR1 SGHVS, CDR2 FNYEAQ. V was clipped by 7 bases and J by 2 bases; unmatched bases: 15. In DNA, the CDR3 is TGTGCCAGCAACGGACCCGGGGGGGCTAGCGGGGCCTACGAGCAGTACTTC. Protein: CASNGPGGASGAYEQYF.

This clonotype has a count of ten or more. The chain combines TRBV25-1 with TRBJ1-2, with D maybe TRBD1 (5 bases). The CDR3 covers 15 residues. Germline CDR1 and CDR2: MGHDK and SYGVNS. V gave up 1 base and J gave up 6 bases, with 15 bases separating them. The CDR3 region is CASSEWEGSFNGYTF. CDR3 DNA sequence: TGTGCCAGCAGTGAATGGGAGGGGAGTTTTAATGGCTACACCTTC.

This clonotype was seen ten or more times. V and J are TRBV2 and TRBJ2-1, with 8 bases that match TRBD1. The CDR3 length is 15 residues. Per the germline V gene, CDR1 is SNHLY and CDR2 is FYNNEI. V was clipped by 6 bases and J by 15 bases; unmatched bases: 19. CDR3 residues: CASSRDRNRTVMRFF. CDR3 sequence (DNA): TGTGCCAGCAGCCGGGACAGGAATAGAACCGTAATGAGGTTCTTC. The full variable domain, completed using reference TRBV2 and TRBJ2-1, is EPEVTQTPSHQVTQMGQEVILRCVPISNHLYFYWYRQILGQKVEFLVSFYNNEISEKSEIFDDQFSVERPDGSNFTLKIRSTKLEDSAMYFCASSRDRNRTVMRFFGPGTRLTVL.

The table lists this clonotype with many counts. V gene TRBV6-4 combines with J gene TRBJ2-3; maybe TRBD2 (5 bases). V was trimmed by 4 bases and J by 6 bases, leaving 17 bases between them. Germline CDR1 reads MRHNA; CDR2 reads SNTAGT. CDR3 length: 15 residues. The CDR3 here is CASSVSGGPLDTQYF. The CDR3, as DNA: TGTGCCAGCAGTGTTAGTGGAGGCCCCCTGGATACGCAGTATTTT.

This clonotype has at least ten counts. The chain carries TRBV6-5 and TRBJ2-3, with 10 bases identical to TRBD2. The CDR3 covers 16 residues. After removal of 4 bases from V and 3 bases from J, the junction contained 7 bases not matched to a gene. Looked up from germline, CDR1 is MNHEY and CDR2 is SVGAGI. CDR3 residues: CASSFGLAEGTDTQYF. DNA of the CDR3: TGTGCCAGCAGTTTCGGACTAGCGGAGGGGACAGATACGCAGTATTTT.

The chain combines TRBV4-1 with TRBJ2-1, with 7 nucleotides matching TRBD1. V dropped 2 bases and J dropped 7; count of bases not matched to a gene: 14. CDR3 length: 17 residues. Germline V gene lookup returns CDR1 MGHRA and CDR2 YSYEKL. This CDR3 reads CASSQLRSRGGENEQFF. CDR3 DNA: TGCGCCAGCAGCCAATTAAGGTCTAGAGGGGGCGAGAATGAGCAGTTCTTC.

This clonotype was observed at least ten times. This sequence joins TRBV7-9 and TRBJ1-6, with TRBD1 matching over 8 bases. The germline CDR1 and CDR2 sequences are SEHNR and FQNEAQ (reference sequence). The ends lost 5 bases at V and 14 bases at J; junction bases unmatched: 11. The CDR3 has 14 amino acids. The CDR3, as DNA: TGTGCCAGCAGCGCGGACAGGGACCCACTCGCCCTCCACTTT. Translation gives CASSADRDPLALHF.

This clonotype was seen at least ten times. A junction boundary mismatches the germline segment, possibly from a read error. V and J are TRBV7-9 and TRBJ1-6, with 8 bases identical to TRBD1. The CDR3 is 16 amino acids. CDR1 is SEHNR, CDR2 FQNEAQ, per germline (reference sequence). The CDR3 here is CASSLTGGSYNSPLHF. CDR3 nucleotides: TGTGCCAGCAGCCTCACAGGGGGTTCCTATAATTCACCCCTCCATTTT.

This clonotype was observed many times. The chain recombines TRBV30 with TRBJ1-4; no clear D gene. The CDR3 length is 15 residues. Germline loops: CDR1 GTSNPN, CDR2 SVGIG (reference sequence). V lost 0 bases to trimming and J lost 4 bases, with 12 bases between them. The CDR3 loop is CAWSVFGSLNEKLFF. The CDR3 DNA sequence: TGTGCCTGGAGTGTATTTGGCAGCCTTAATGAAAAACTGTTTTTT.

This clonotype was observed many times. The rearrangement joins TRBV7-2 to TRBJ2-7; 8 bases map to TRBD2. V shed 7 bases, J shed 4 bases, and the junction held 12 bases outside the gene matches. The CDR3 has 15 residues. Germline CDR1 reads SGHTA; CDR2 reads FQGNSA. For the CDR3, the DNA is TGTGCCAGCACGGGGTACAGCGGGAGCTTTTACGAGCAGTACTTC. Amino acid sequence: CASTGYSGSFYEQYF.

This clonotype was seen repeatedly, ten times or more. The chain carries TRBV11-2 and TRBJ1-4, with unresolved D. Between the trimmed V and J ends, which lost 5 bases and 3 bases, there was a span of 13 bases. The CDR3 length is 15 residues. Germline V CDR1 and CDR2: SGHAT, FQNNGV. CDR3 in DNA: TGTGCCAGCAGCCCAGCAGGCCGAGCTAATGAAAAACTGTTTTTT. Residues: CASSPAGRANEKLFF.

This clonotype was recorded at least ten times. This chain connects TRBV28 to TRBJ1-1, with TRBD1 as a possible D gene (5 bases). This CDR3 contains 14 residues. The V and J ends lost 2 bases and 9 bases respectively, with 16 bases between them. Germline V gives CDR1 MDHEN, CDR2 SYDVKM. The CDR3 loop is CASSLSPGTEKAFF. The CDR3 bases are TGTGCCAGCAGTTTAAGTCCGGGGACTGAAAAAGCTTTCTTT.

The rearrangement links TRBV24-1 to TRBJ2-7; D is uncertain. CDR3 size: 13 residues. Deletions cut 2 bases from V and 4 bases from J, with 8 bases between. Germline V gene data show CDR1 as KGHDR and CDR2 as SFDVKD. CDR3 residues: CATSDSTVYEQYF. The DNA for the CDR3 is TGTGCCACCAGTGATTCCACAGTATACGAGCAGTACTTC.

This clonotype was counted at least ten times. The chain employs TRBV6-6 and TRBJ2-7; 8 bases fit TRBD1. The CDR3 has 16 amino acids. The trim removed 4 bases at V and 2 bases at J, leaving 10 bases unmatched. Per germline, CDR1 MNHNY and CDR2 SVGAGI (reference sequence). Here the CDR3 DNA reads TGTGCCAGCAGTTTAGGGGACAGGTTCCAGACCTACGAGCAGTACGTC. As protein: CASSLGDRFQTYEQYV.

This clonotype has ten or more counts. The V gene is TRBV4-1, the J gene TRBJ2-7; D may be TRBD2 (6 bases). The germline V gene has CDR1 MGHRA and CDR2 YSYEKL. This CDR3 has 17 residues. Between the trimmed V and J ends, which lost 1 base and 2 bases, there was a span of 18 bases. This CDR3 reads CASSQGFGSSEAYEQYF. The CDR3 bases are TGCGCCAGCAGCCAAGGGTTCGGGAGTTCGGAGGCCTACGAGCAGTACTTC.

Many counts were recorded for this clonotype. V usage is TRBV19 and J usage is TRBJ2-1; weak D call: TRBD2 (5 bases). Germline V lookup: CDR1 LNHDA, CDR2 SQIVND (reference sequence). V dropped 4 bases and J dropped 10 bases, with 20 bases sitting between them. The CDR3 covers 15 residues. This chain's CDR3 is CASSSGLTLDGEQFF. CDR3 DNA sequence: TGTGCCAGTAGTAGTGGACTGACCTTGGATGGGGAGCAGTTCTTC.

This clonotype was counted many times. The chain joins TRBV20-1 to TRBJ1-4; maybe TRBD1 (6 bases). Trimming removed 3 bases at V and 7 bases at J, with 9 bases between. This CDR3 is 12 amino acids long. Germline-derived CDR1 and CDR2 are DFQATT and SNEGSKA (reference sequence). CDR3: CSAREGGEKLFF. CDR3 coding DNA: TGCAGTGCTAGGGAGGGGGGTGAAAAACTGTTTTTT.

V usage is TRBV7-3 and J usage is TRBJ2-3; D is possibly TRBD2 (5 bases). Germline V gene lookup returns CDR1 SGHTA and CDR2 FQGTGA. V was cut by 5 bases and J by 2 bases, with 17 bases left in between. This CDR3 has 16 residues. The CDR3 reads CASSPQHSGNTDTQYF. As DNA, the CDR3 is TGTGCCAGCAGCCCCCAGCACTCCGGGAACACAGATACGCAGTATTTT.

This clonotype was seen many times. The V and J genes are TRBV7-2 and TRBJ1-4; unclear D gene. The CDR3 has 15 residues. The V gene's germline CDR1 is SGHTA and CDR2 FQGNSA. Trimming took 5 bases from V and 0 from J, leaving 10 bases between them. The CDR3 region has the DNA TGTGCCAGCAGCGAGAGACTGTCAACTAATGAAAAACTGTTTTTT. It is translated as CASSERLSTNEKLFF.